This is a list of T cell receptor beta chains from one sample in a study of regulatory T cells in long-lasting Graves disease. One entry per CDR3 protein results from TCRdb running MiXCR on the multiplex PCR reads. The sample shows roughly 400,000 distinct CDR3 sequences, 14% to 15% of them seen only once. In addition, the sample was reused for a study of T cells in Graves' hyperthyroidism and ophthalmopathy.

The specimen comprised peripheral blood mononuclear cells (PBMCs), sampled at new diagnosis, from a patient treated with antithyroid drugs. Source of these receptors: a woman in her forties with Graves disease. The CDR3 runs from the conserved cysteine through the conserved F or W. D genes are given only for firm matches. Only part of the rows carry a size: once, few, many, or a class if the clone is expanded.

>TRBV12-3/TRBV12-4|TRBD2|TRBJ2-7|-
TGTGCCAGCAGACGCGGGACTAGAACCCAAAAGCAGTACTTC
CASRRGTRTQKQYF
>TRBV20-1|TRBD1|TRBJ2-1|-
TGCAGTGCTAGAGATCCAGGGACAGGAATCTACAATGAGCAGTTCTTC
CSARDPGTGIYNEQFF
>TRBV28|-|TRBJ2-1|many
TGTGCCAGCAGTAGTCGGGGGAGTTACAATGAGCAGTTCTTC
CASSSRGSYNEQFF
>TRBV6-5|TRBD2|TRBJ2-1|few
TGTGCCAGCAGTTGGGGGGAGCGAAGGACTAGCGGGAGAGTTTTTGAGCAGTTCTTC
CASSWGERRTSGRVFEQFF
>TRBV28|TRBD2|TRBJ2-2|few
TGTGCCAGCAGGCCGGGACTAGCGTTCGGGGAGCTGTTTTTT
CASRPGLAFGELFF
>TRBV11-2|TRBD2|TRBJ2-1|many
TGTGCCAGCAGCTTAGGGGGACTATTCGTCCATGAGCAGTTCTTC
CASSLGGLFVHEQFF
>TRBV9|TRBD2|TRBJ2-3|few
TGTGCCAGCAGCTTACTAGCGGGAGGGCCGGTAGATACGCAGTATTTT
CASSLLAGGPVDTQYF
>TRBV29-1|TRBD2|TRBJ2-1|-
TGCAGCGTTCGTAGCGGGAAGAGCTCCTACAATGAGCAGTTCTTC
CSVRSGKSSYNEQFF
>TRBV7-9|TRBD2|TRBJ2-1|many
TGTGCCAGCAATTCCGGGACTAGCGGGAGAAGAGAGTCCTACAATGAGCAGTTCTTC
CASNSGTSGRRESYNEQFF
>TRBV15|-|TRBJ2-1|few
TGTGCCACCAGCAGAGTGGGAGAGTTCGGCAATGAGCAGTTCTTC
CATSRVGEFGNEQFF
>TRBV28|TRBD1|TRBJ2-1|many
TGTGCCAGCAGTTTTTGGGGACCGGGACAGGGCGACAATGAGCAGTTCTTC
CASSFWGPGQGDNEQFF
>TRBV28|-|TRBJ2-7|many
TGTGCCACCTTCCCGTCCATTACCTACGAGCAGTACTTC
CATFPSITYEQYF
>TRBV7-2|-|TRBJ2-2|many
TGTGCCAGCAGCGAAACTCGGGGTTTTTGGGGCACCGGGGAGCTGTTTTTT
CASSETRGFWGTGELFF
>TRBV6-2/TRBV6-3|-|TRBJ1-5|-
TGTGCCAGCAGTTATCAAGGGACCTTTGGCCCCCAGCATTTT
CASSYQGTFGPQHF
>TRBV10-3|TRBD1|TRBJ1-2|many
TGTGCCATCAGTGCAGCCGGACAGGGTGGCAATGGCTACACCTTC
CAISAAGQGGNGYTF
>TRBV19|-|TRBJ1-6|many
TGTGCCAGCGACGAGGGGAATAATTCACCCCTCCACTTT
CASDEGNNSPLHF
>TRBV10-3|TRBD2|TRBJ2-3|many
TGTGCCATCAGTGAGACGGGAGGGACCACAGATACGCAGTATTTT
CAISETGGTTDTQYF
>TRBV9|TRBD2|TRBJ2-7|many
TGTGCCAGCAGCGTATCCGGGACTAGCGGGAGCGAGCAGTACTTC
CASSVSGTSGSEQYF
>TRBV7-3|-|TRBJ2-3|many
TGTGCCAGCAGCCGGACAGTTAGCACAGATACGCAGTATTTT
CASSRTVSTDTQYF
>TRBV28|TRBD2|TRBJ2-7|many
TGTGCCAGCAGTTCAAAAGCGGGAGGGCCCCTATACGAGCAGTACTTC
CASSSKAGGPLYEQYF
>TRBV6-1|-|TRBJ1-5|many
TGTGCCAGCAGTCAACCTTCGGGTGGAGGGACCAATCAGCCCCAGCATTTT
CASSQPSGGGTNQPQHF
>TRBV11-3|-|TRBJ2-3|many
TGTGCCAGCAGCTTAGACGCGACAGCCACAGATACGCAGTATTTT
CASSLDATATDTQYF
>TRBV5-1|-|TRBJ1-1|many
TGCGCCAGCAGCTGGTTGTACAGGGTACGACCCTGGGGCACTGAAGCTTTCTTT
CASSWLYRVRPWGTEAFF
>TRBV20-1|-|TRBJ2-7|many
TGCAGTGCTAGCGAGGGTTTGGTCTACGAGCAGTACTTC
CSASEGLVYEQYF
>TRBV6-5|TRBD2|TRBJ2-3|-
TGTGCCAGCAGTTACTACGCGGGAGGGACTCCTAGCACAGATACGCAGTATTTT
CASSYYAGGTPSTDTQYF
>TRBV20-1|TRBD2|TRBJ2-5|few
TGCAGTGCTAGAGAGGCTAGCGGAGGAAGGGAAGAGACCCGGTACTTC
CSAREASGGREETRYF